Below are 18 T cell receptor beta chains sequenced from a single sample in a study of blood T cell repertoires in COVID-19 (TCRdb year 2020). Library prep was done by the immunoSEQ multiplex PCR assay. This immuneACCESS table, as held by TCRdb, lists in-frame sequences with V and J called but not all clones. Of the missing ones, under half trace to an unresolved V gene in checked studies; the others have no known cause. The sample data list around 130,000 clones, and roughly 90% of these were observed just once. 4% to 5% of the sample rests with the top ten. Sequenced input: peripheral blood. These receptors all stem from a man in his sixties with COVID-19, enrolled during active disease.

CDR3 nucleotides: TGCGCCAGCAGCCGGGATTTATCAGATACGCAGTATTTT. It is translated as CASSRDLSDTQYF. This chain joins TRBV5-1 and TRBJ2-3; D might be TRBD2 (5 bases). Germline assignment: CDR1 SGHRS and CDR2 YFSETQ. Trimming removed 4 bases from V and 4 bases from J, with 10 bases in between. The CDR3 totals 13 residues.

The chain is built from TRBV5-5 and TRBJ1-1; perhaps TRBD1 as D (5 bases). CDR3 length: 13 amino acids. The V gene lost 5 bases and the J gene lost 1 base, with 9 bases spanning the gap. CDR1 and CDR2 (germline): SGHKS, YYEKEE (reference sequence). The DNA of the CDR3 is TGTGCCAGCAGATCTACAGGGAACACTGAAGCTTTCTTT. It specifies CASRSTGNTEAFF. Full variable domain (outside the CDR3, taken from reference TRBV5-5 and TRBJ1-1): DAGVTQSPTHLIKTRGQQVTLRCSPISGHKSVSWYQQVLGQGPQFIFQYYEKEERGRGNFPDRFSARQFPNYSSELNVNALLLGDSALYLCASRSTGNTEAFFGQGTRLTVV.

The chain employs TRBV30 and TRBJ2-2; 8 nucleotides align to TRBD1. Trimming cost V 0 bases and J 9 bases; bases outside gene matches: 9. CDR3 size: 15 residues. The germline CDR1 and CDR2 sequences are GTSNPN and SVGIG (reference sequence). The CDR3 spells CAWSVYPRGRRELFF. The CDR3 coding sequence is TGTGCCTGGAGTGTATACCCCAGGGGGCGCAGGGAGCTGTTTTTT.

This clone has a single count. CDR3 in amino acids: CASKTLTDTQYF. The CDR3 nucleotides read TGTGCCAGCAAAACTCTCACAGATACGCAGTATTTT. This chain links TRBV2 with TRBJ2-3; D is uncertain. CDR1 SNHLY and CDR2 FYNNEI come from the germline V gene. This CDR3 contains 12 residues. V was shortened by 7 bases and J by 2 bases, with 7 bases between the two germline ends.

The V call is TRBV10-3, the J call TRBJ2-1; TRBD2 matches at 11 bases. CDR1 and CDR2 (germline): ENHRY, SYGVKD. This CDR3 region has 14 residues. The trim removed 11 bases at V and 0 bases at J, leaving 3 bases unmatched. CDR3 nucleotides: TGTGCCGCGGGGACTAGCGGCTCCTACAATGAGCAGTTCTTC. Translating it yields CAAGTSGSYNEQFF.

This chain uses TRBV19 with TRBJ2-2; tentatively, D is TRBD2 (6 bases). V lost 10 bases and J lost 4, with 16 bases in between. Germline V gene data show CDR1 as LNHDA and CDR2 as SQIVND (reference sequence). This CDR3 comprises 14 residues. CDR3 sequence: CATGGRVVTGELFF. CDR3 nucleotides: TGTGCCACCGGGGGAAGGGTCGTCACCGGGGAGCTGTTTTTT.

CDR3 sequence reads: CASSEEANTDTQYF. Here the CDR3 DNA reads TGTGCCAGCAGTGAGGAAGCGAACACAGATACGCAGTATTTT. This chain joins TRBV6-1 and TRBJ2-3; D is undetermined. This CDR3 is 14 amino acids long. CDR1 and CDR2 (germline): MNHNS, SASEGT. Trimming pared 3 bases from V and 2 bases from J, leaving 9 bases between.

The chain carries TRBV24-1 and TRBJ2-1; 7 nucleotides align to TRBD2. From germline, CDR1 is KGHDR and CDR2 SFDVKD. V shed 9 bases and J 1 base; nucleotides not matched to a gene: 5. This CDR3 has 14 residues. The CDR3: CATLREASYNEQFF. CDR3 DNA: TGTGCCACCCTACGGGAGGCTTCCTACAATGAGCAGTTCTTC.

The V and J genes are TRBV12-5 and TRBJ2-2; 13 bases align to TRBD2. This CDR3 has 16 amino acids. Losses at the gene ends were 3 bases for V and 6 bases for J; bases not matched to a gene: 4. Germline V gene sequence: CDR1 LGHNT, CDR2 FRNRAP. CDR3 residues: CASGLLAGGVAGELFF. CDR3 coding DNA: TGTGCTAGTGGTTTACTAGCGGGAGGGGTGGCCGGGGAGCTGTTTTTT.

This chain links TRBV2 with TRBJ2-1; no firm D call. This CDR3 region has 15 residues. V was clipped by 5 bases and J by 0 bases, with 11 bases between them. From germline, CDR1 is SNHLY and CDR2 FYNNEI. The CDR3 DNA follows: TGTGCCAGCAGTTCCCTAGTGGGCTCCTACAATGAGCAGTTCTTC. Translating gives CASSSLVGSYNEQFF.

The chain recombines TRBV2 with TRBJ2-7; 11 bases line up with TRBD1. From germline, CDR1 is SNHLY and CDR2 FYNNEI. Trimming at V came to 5 bases and at J to 7 bases, leaving 4 bases not matched to a gene. This CDR3 comprises 13 residues. In nucleotides, the CDR3 is TGTGCCAGCAGTAGGACAGGGGGCCCTGAGCAGTACTTC. Translation: CASSRTGGPEQYF.

V is TRBV9 and J is TRBJ1-3; a weak D match, TRBD1 (5 bases). V lost 7 bases and J lost 3, with 8 bases in between. CDR3 length: 12 residues. Looked up from germline, CDR1 is SGDLS and CDR2 is YYNGEE. DNA for the CDR3: TGTGCCAGCCGGGGGAGTGGAAACACCATATATTTT. Translation gives CASRGSGNTIYF.

This clone was seen just once. The gene calls are TRBV5-5 and TRBJ1-2; D is possibly TRBD1 (5 bases). CDR3 length: 16 residues. Deletions cut 2 bases from V and 0 bases from J, with 14 bases between. Germline-derived CDR1 and CDR2 are SGHKS and YYEKEE (reference sequence). The CDR3: CASSFGYRIPNYGYTF. CDR3 sequence (DNA): TGTGCCAGCAGCTTTGGTTACAGGATTCCTAACTATGGCTACACCTTC.

The rearrangement joins TRBV11-3 to TRBJ1-2; the D gene is possibly TRBD1 (6 bases). V was clipped by 3 bases and J by 6 bases, with 11 bases between them. The CDR3 extends over 13 amino acids. Germline values: CDR1 SGHNT, CDR2 YENEEA. The CDR3 coding sequence is TGTGCCAGCAGCTTCCTGGACAGCGATGGCTACACCTTC. This gives the protein CASSFLDSDGYTF.

This clone was detected only a few times. This chain uses TRBV2 with TRBJ2-5, with 13 nucleotides matching TRBD2. The V gene end was trimmed by 2 bases and the J gene end by 7 bases; junction bases not matched to a gene: 4. CDR1 is SNHLY and CDR2 is FYNNEI in the germline V gene. This CDR3 spans 15 amino acids. The chain's CDR3 is CASSETSGRVGTQYF. In nucleotides, the CDR3 is TGTGCCAGCAGTGAAACTAGCGGGAGGGTGGGGACCCAGTACTTC. The full variable domain, completed using reference TRBV2 and TRBJ2-5, is EPEVTQTPSHQVTQMGQEVILRCVPISNHLYFYWYRQILGQKVEFLVSFYNNEISEKSEIFDDQFSVERPDGSNFTLKIRSTKLEDSAMYFCASSETSGRVGTQYFGPGTRLLVL.

V gene TRBV6-2 or TRBV6-3 combines with J gene TRBJ2-1, with a weak D call TRBD2 (6 bases). The CDR3 totals 15 residues. CDR1 MNHEY and CDR2 SVGEGT come from the germline V gene. V lost 6 bases and J lost 2, with 14 bases in between. In DNA form, the CDR3 reads TGTGCCAGCAGCTCCTACGGGGGTGCCTACAATGAGCAGTTCTTC. This translates into CASSSYGGAYNEQFF.

The chain is built from TRBV5-4 and TRBJ1-2; no clear D. CDR3 length equals 14 residues. Looked up from germline, CDR1 is SGHNT and CDR2 is YYREEE (reference sequence). V lost 0 bases, J lost 0 bases, and 6 bases lay in between. CDR3 bases: TGTGCCAGCAGCTTGGCGGGGTCTAACTATGGCTACACCTTC. Residues: CASSLAGSNYGYTF.

This clone was observed a few times. The rearrangement joins TRBV11-3 to TRBJ1-1; D is uncertain. V lost 2 bases and J 1 base, leaving 11 bases between the germline ends. The CDR3 consists of 15 residues. Germline-derived CDR1 and CDR2 are SGHNT and YENEEA. CDR3 protein: CASSLKVTGNTEAFF. The CDR3 coding sequence is TGTGCCAGCAGCTTAAAGGTAACGGGGAACACTGAAGCTTTCTTT.